This T cell receptor (beta chain) came from a study of blood T cell repertoires in COVID-19 (dated by TCRdb to the early 2020s). In the study overall: Samples covering the acute and convalescent phases of COVID-19 were provided by collaborators in the United States, Italy and Spain. The repertoires were released in a freely available public database intended as a resource for research on the immune response to SARS-CoV-2. Samples were obtained from the ongoing ImmuneRACE study (first 160 participants) and from about 1,300 subjects provided by 6 global collaborators. Where available, HLA class I and class II types were obtained from metadata supplied by the sample provider rather than from assay-based typing. Deeply sampled blood TCRbeta repertoires from subjects exposed to, actively infected with, or recovered from COVID-19 were included in the dataset. Nearly every sample came with metadata listing a de-identified subject ID, COVID-19 status, age in years and sex. The prospective study material was composed of cDNA or gDNA derived from T cells, B-cell-depleted T cells, or PBMCs.

The CDR3 starts with the cysteine, ends with the phenylalanine, and has 16 residues. Of the read, only the CDR3 DNA is kept; its 48 bases are in frame from base 1. Unmatched junction bases come to 10, with V trimmed by 5 bases and J by 3 bases. CDR1 SGHTA and CDR2 FQGNSA are derived from the germline V gene. Whole blood was collected in K2EDTA tubes by collaborating institutions according to the institutions' own protocols. Collaborator samples were shipped for TCRbeta analysis as frozen whole blood, isolated PBMCs, or DNA extracted from either sample type. The immunoSEQ Assay, a bias-controlled multiplex PCR, was used to amplify TCRbeta CDR3 regions from genomic DNA. On the study's bioinformatics: The number of nucleated cells in each sample was estimated by amplification of reference gene primers within the assay. To quantify the absolute abundance of each unique TCRbeta CDR3 rearrangement, sequence reads were collapsed and filtered. For each sample, productive Simpson clonality was calculated as the square root of Simpson's diversity index across productive rearrangements. TCRdb holds this immuneACCESS table with in-frame rearrangements only. Some clones are missing; in checked studies, unresolved V genes explain under half, and the rest has no known cause. The V and J calls and the clone size are those of that table, but D and trimming were determined from the DNA. Across this sample there are tens of thousands of clones, with 85% seen only once. Just under 3% of the sample rests with the top ten.

As regards this clone: It lacks a known antigen. No per-base quality is available; no much larger clone lies one base away.

General study outcomes and caveats: How much clinical and demographic metadata was included differed by source and by participant, and the metadata was provided uncurated.

The TCR was taken from a man aged 80 or over with acute or convalescent COVID-19. Sample: peripheral blood. This sequence uses TRBV7-2 and TRBJ2-5, with 9 bases aligning to TRBD2. Here the CDR3 is given as CASSTASGAVKETQYF. The nucleotide sequence is TGTGCCAGCAGCACCGCTAGCGGGGCAGTCAAAGAGACCCAGTACTTC.